Listed here are 22 T cell receptor beta chains from one sample, sequenced in a study of technical replicates of blood from several donors. Libraries were prepared by immunoSEQ multiplex PCR; TCRdb keeps only in-frame clonotypes and omits some of them. Seen here are about 80,000 clones, approximately 91% observed once, and the top ten hold over 0.35%. Sequenced sample: T cells isolated from PBMCs. The receptors stem from a human donor in good health.

The V and J genes are TRBV28 and TRBJ1-1; D is undetermined. V dropped 3 bases and J dropped 0 bases, with 5 bases sitting between them. The CDR3 loop spans 13 amino acids. Germline-derived CDR1 and CDR2 are MDHEN and SYDVKM. CDR3 residues: CASSFLMNTEAFF. The CDR3 nucleotides read TGTGCCAGCAGTTTCCTTATGAACACTGAAGCTTTCTTT.

On this clone: The junction shows a germline mismatch at one end, possibly a read error. The CDR3 sequence: CASSIGETEAFF. The CDR3 DNA reads as TGTGCCAGTAGCATAGGGGAGACTGAAGCTTTCTTT. J is TRBJ1-1 and V is TRBV19; possibly TRBD1 for D (5 bases). Germline loops: CDR1 LNHDA, CDR2 SQIVND (reference sequence). The CDR3 totals 12 residues.

This clone was counted between two and nine times. The chain carries TRBV5-6 and TRBJ1-1, with D uncertain. The CDR3 sequence is 14 residues long. Trimming removed 6 bases from V and 6 bases from J, with 18 bases in between. Germline CDR1 and CDR2: SGHDT and YYEEEE. CDR3 sequence: CASTVLGGRAEAFF. The DNA of the CDR3 is TGTGCCAGCACCGTGTTGGGAGGGAGGGCTGAAGCTTTCTTT. Full variable domain (rest looked up from reference TRBV5-6 and TRBJ1-1): DAGVTQSPTHLIKTRGQQVTLRCSPKSGHDTVSWYQQALGQGPQFIFQYYEEEERQRGNFPDRFSGHQFPNYSSELNVNALLLGDSALYLCASTVLGGRAEAFFGQGTRLTVV.

V is TRBV7-9 and J is TRBJ1-2; no clear D. The germline V and J ends were trimmed by 2 bases and 6 bases, with 7 bases remaining between them. Germline assignment: CDR1 SEHNR and CDR2 FQNEAQ (reference sequence). CDR3 length: 12 residues. The CDR3 nucleotides are TGTGCCAGCAGCTTATCGGGAGATGGCTACACCTTC. It is translated as CASSLSGDGYTF.

The chain links TRBV2 to TRBJ2-7; tentatively, D is TRBD1 (6 bases). Germline V gene lookup returns CDR1 SNHLY and CDR2 FYNNEI. The CDR3 spans 11 residues. V was pared by 6 bases and J by 5 bases, with 8 bases between. CDR3 loop: CASRQGNEQYF. The CDR3 region has the DNA TGTGCCAGCAGACAGGGAAACGAGCAGTACTTC.

Only one count was recorded for this clone. V usage is TRBV29-1 and J usage is TRBJ2-5, with D tentatively TRBD2 (5 bases). V gave up 1 base and J gave up 3 bases, with 12 bases separating them. The CDR3 length is 14 residues. CDR1 is SQVTM, CDR2 ANQGSEA, per germline. CDR3 nucleotides: TGCAGCGTTGAAGTTGAGGGTTGGGAAGAGACCCAGTACTTC. This sequence encodes CSVEVEGWEETQYF.

The rearrangement joins TRBV6-5 to TRBJ2-5, with 14 nucleotides matching TRBD2. Germline V gene sequence: CDR1 MNHEY, CDR2 SVGAGI. This CDR3 comprises 15 residues. V was clipped by 6 bases and J by 5 bases; unmatched bases: 5. In nucleotides, the CDR3 is TGTGCCAGCAGCCCGGGACTAGCGGGAGTGGAGACCCAGTACTTC. This gives the protein CASSPGLAGVETQYF.

The chain employs TRBV9 and TRBJ2-2; TRBD1 agrees at 9 bases. In germline, CDR1 is SGDLS, CDR2 YYNGEE. This CDR3 spans 16 amino acids. V shed 4 bases and J 4 bases; nucleotides not matched to a gene: 8. CDR3 nucleotides: TGTGCCAGCAGCCTCCGACAGGGGGGACTCACCGGGGAGCTGTTTTTT. This gives the protein CASSLRQGGLTGELFF. Full variable domain (outside the CDR3, taken from reference TRBV9 and TRBJ2-2): DSGVTQTPKHLITATGQRVTLRCSPRSGDLSVYWYQQSLDQGLQFLIQYYNGEERAKGNILERFSAQQFPDLHSELNLSSLELGDSALYFCASSLRQGGLTGELFFGEGSRLTVL.

This clone was picked up one time. The rearrangement uses TRBV4-1 and TRBJ2-1; 7 bases map to TRBD2. The CDR3 consists of 16 residues. From germline, CDR1 is MGHRA and CDR2 YSYEKL. The J segment lost 2 bases and the V segment lost 4 bases, leaving 8 bases of the junction unmatched. The DNA of the CDR3 is TGCGCCAGCAGCCTAATAGAAGCGGGACCCTACAATGAGCAGTTCTTC. Protein sequence: CASSLIEAGPYNEQFF.

V is TRBV4-2 and J is TRBJ1-5, with D possibly being TRBD1 (5 bases). The germline gives CDR1 LGHNA, CDR2 YNFKEQ. The V end lost 1 base, the J end lost 7 bases, and 17 bases lay between the germline ends. This CDR3 region has 16 residues. DNA of the CDR3: TGTGCCAGCAGCCAAGTCGATTATTATGGGGCCCAGCCCCAGCATTTT. Protein: CASSQVDYYGAQPQHF.

This clone occurred a few times. The chain has TRBV28 and TRBJ1-1, with D perhaps TRBD1 (5 bases). This CDR3 comprises 11 residues. Trimming pared 4 bases from V and 11 bases from J, leaving 11 bases between. Germline V gives CDR1 MDHEN, CDR2 SYDVKM. CDR3 in amino acids: CASSYGRGAFF. In DNA, the CDR3 is TGTGCCAGCAGTTACGGGCGGGGGGCTTTCTTT.

CDR3 residues: CASSLGLAFYEQYF. DNA of the CDR3: TGTGCCAGCAGCCTAGGACTAGCGTTCTACGAGCAGTACTTC. The rearrangement uses TRBV9 and TRBJ2-7, with 9 bases fitting TRBD2. This CDR3 comprises 14 residues. The junction had 5 bases not matched to a gene; V was cut back by 4 bases and J by 3 bases. Looked up from germline, CDR1 is SGDLS and CDR2 is YYNGEE.

This sequence joins TRBV15 and TRBJ2-7, with 7 bases matching TRBD2. Germline V CDR1 and CDR2: LNHNV, YYDKDF (reference sequence). Trimming at V came to 3 bases and at J to 8 bases, leaving 13 bases not matched to a gene. The CDR3 length is 15 residues. The CDR3 spells CATSSYQGLGAQQYF. CDR3 sequence (DNA): TGTGCCACCAGCAGCTACCAAGGACTAGGAGCGCAGCAGTACTTC.

The chain uses TRBV19 and TRBJ2-2; 7 positions match TRBD1. J was trimmed by 1 base and V by 4 bases; bases with no gene match: 3. CDR3 length equals 15 residues. The V gene's germline CDR1 is LNHDA and CDR2 SQIVND (reference sequence). The CDR3 sequence is CASSTGQENTGELFF. The CDR3 region has the DNA TGTGCCAGTAGTACCGGACAGGAGAACACCGGGGAGCTGTTTTTT.

The chain couples TRBV10-3 to TRBJ2-1; 10 bases are a match to TRBD2. Per the germline V gene, CDR1 is ENHRY and CDR2 is SYGVKD. Trimming cost V 4 bases and J 6 bases; bases outside gene matches: 3. CDR3 length: 14 amino acids. This CDR3 reads CAISGRTSGNEQFF. The DNA for the CDR3 is TGTGCCATCAGTGGCCGGACTAGCGGCAATGAGCAGTTCTTC.

The rearrangement uses TRBV4-2 and TRBJ1-2; 10 positions agree with TRBD1. The ends lost 0 bases at V and 4 bases at J; junction bases unmatched: 8. The CDR3 sequence is 17 residues long. Germline V gene sequence: CDR1 LGHNA, CDR2 YNFKEQ. CDR3 protein: CASSQDLGTGVSYGYTF. CDR3 sequence (DNA): TGTGCCAGCAGCCAAGATCTCGGGACAGGGGTTAGCTATGGCTACACCTTC.

The rearrangement joins TRBV12-1 to TRBJ1-2. TRBV12-1 is a known pseudogene. The CDR3 loop spans 11 amino acids. CDR3 region: CATPTTGGYTF. For the CDR3, the DNA is TGTGCCACCCCGACTACCGGTGGCTACACCTTC.

V usage is TRBV27 and J usage is TRBJ1-1, with D unclear. Germline CDR1 is MNHEY and CDR2 is SMNVEV (reference sequence). Trimming shortened V by 7 bases and J by 8 bases, and 17 bases separated the two germline ends. The CDR3 contains 13 residues. The CDR3 nucleotides read TGTGCCAGCAATTCGGGGAGTTGGGAGGAAGCTTTCTTT. Translated: CASNSGSWEEAFF.

This rearrangement joins TRBV7-9 to TRBJ2-1, with 15 bases that match TRBD2. Looked up from germline, CDR1 is SEHNR and CDR2 is FQNEAQ (reference sequence). The CDR3 loop spans 15 amino acids. Germline trimming cut 5 bases from V and 8 bases from J; bases unmatched to any gene: 4. The CDR3: CASSRGLAGGDEQFF. The DNA for the CDR3 is TGTGCCAGCAGCCGGGGACTAGCGGGAGGCGATGAGCAGTTCTTC.

J is TRBJ2-1 and V is TRBV11-3; TRBD2 is a possible D gene (5 bases). V was trimmed by 7 bases and J by 8 bases, leaving 24 bases between them. In germline, CDR1 is SGHNT, CDR2 YENEEA. The CDR3 contains 16 residues. The CDR3 spells CASTQAGGALIYEQFF. For the CDR3, the DNA is TGTGCCAGCACCCAGGCCGGAGGTGCCCTAATATATGAGCAGTTCTTC.

The genes are TRBV5-8 and TRBJ1-1, with D unclear. The V end was cut by 4 bases, the J end by 8 bases, with 15 bases between. Germline CDR1 SGHTS, CDR2 YDEGEE. The CDR3 loop spans 13 amino acids. CDR3 sequence reads: CASSTSGIREAFF. For the CDR3, the DNA is TGTGCCAGCAGCACCTCCGGGATCAGAGAAGCTTTCTTT.

The chain is built from TRBV6-5 and TRBJ1-1, with TRBD1 identical over 8 bases. V gave up 8 bases and J gave up 4 bases; unmatched junction bases: 9. The germline V gene encodes CDR1 MNHEY and CDR2 SVGAGI. The CDR3 totals 14 residues. CDR3 nucleotide sequence: TGTGCCAGCCGAGGGACAGGATTTTCCACTGAAGCTTTCTTT. Its protein product is CASRGTGFSTEAFF.